This T cell receptor beta chain was captured by sequencing in a study of vaccination effects on CD4 cells after COVID-19. Across the whole study: Median timing of post-vaccine samples was 72 days after the second dose.

For this clone: Its antigen is not identified.

Libraries were prepared by immunoSEQ multiplex PCR; TCRdb keeps only in-frame clonotypes and omits some of them. The data hold some 69,000 clones, with 70% to 75% observed a single time. This CDR3 spans 15 amino acids. Trimming removed 1 base from V and 2 bases from J, with 10 bases in between. Germline V gives CDR1 LGHDT, CDR2 YNNKEL (reference sequence). Antigen-specific CD4+ T cells were expanded with viral peptide pools in the ViraFEST assay before sequencing. Isolation of CD4+ T cells took place after about 10 days of culture. Each participant was given two doses of one vaccine (BNT162b2 or mRNA-1273).

The sample here was CD4+ T cells from PBMCs cultured with HCoV-229E spike peptides, taken after COVID-19 vaccination. The receptor was isolated from a human donor who received a COVID-19 vaccine. The chain is built from TRBV3-1 (or the pseudogene TRBV3-2) and TRBJ2-3; D is unresolved. The CDR3 is CASSQVYGFTDTQYF. For the CDR3, the DNA is TGTGCCAGCAGCCAAGTCTATGGGTTCACAGATACGCAGTATTTT.